This passage covers 23 T cell receptor beta chains from one sample sequenced in a study of shared clonotypes between healthy human individuals. Assay used: immunoSEQ multiplex PCR; TCRdb lists only in-frame clones, some missing. Of 650,000 to 800,000 clones listed, roughly nine tenths are singletons. CD8 cells classed as naive were CD45RO-negative and positively selected for CCR7, excluding terminally differentiated effector memory CD45RA+ cells. Sample: naive CD8+ T cells sorted from blood. These receptors all come from a young man in good health.

V usage is TRBV27 and J usage is TRBJ2-7; 8 nucleotides agree with TRBD2. Germline values: CDR1 MNHEY, CDR2 SMNVEV (reference sequence). The ends lost 5 bases at V and 3 bases at J; junction bases unmatched: 6. The CDR3 has 14 residues. DNA of the CDR3: TGTGCCAGCAGTCCCGGGAGGGGGGTCTACGAGCAGTACTTC. Translating it yields CASSPGRGVYEQYF.

J is TRBJ2-3 and V is TRBV7-3; 7 bases are shared with TRBD2. The CDR3 extends over 14 amino acids. In germline, CDR1 is SGHTA, CDR2 FQGTGA. The V gene end was trimmed by 4 bases and the J gene end by 8 bases; junction bases not matched to a gene: 9. This CDR3 is CASSSPISGSTQYF. DNA for the CDR3: TGTGCCAGCAGCTCCCCCATTAGCGGGTCTACGCAGTATTTT.

This clone was detected once. The chain joins TRBV6-1 to TRBJ1-2, with D possibly matching TRBD1 (5 bases). Trimming pared 0 bases from V and 0 bases from J, leaving 17 bases between. Germline lookup yields CDR1 MNHNS and CDR2 SASEGT. This CDR3 has 18 residues. CDR3 sequence reads: CASSEALPYRQTNYGYTF. The CDR3 DNA follows: TGTGCCAGCAGTGAAGCGCTTCCCTACAGACAGACTAACTATGGCTACACCTTC.

The chain recombines TRBV5-6 with TRBJ2-7, with 7 bases matching TRBD2. Germline values: CDR1 SGHDT, CDR2 YYEEEE. V dropped 3 bases and J dropped 3; count of bases not matched to a gene: 9. This CDR3 is 15 amino acids long. The CDR3 loop reads CASSSVTGLLYEQYF. CDR3 DNA: TGTGCCAGCAGCTCGGTCACGGGACTACTCTACGAGCAGTACTTC.

This clone appeared a single time. The V call is TRBV18, the J call TRBJ2-1; TRBD2 might be the D (6 bases). This CDR3 region has 19 residues. Between the trimmed V and J ends, which lost 0 bases and 2 bases, there was a span of 20 bases. Per germline, CDR1 KGHSH and CDR2 LQKENI. The CDR3 nucleotides read TGTGCCAGCTCACCACCGCCCCGTATAGGTGCGGGGCCCTACAATGAGCAGTTCTTC. It encodes CASSPPPRIGAGPYNEQFF.

V usage is TRBV29-1 and J usage is TRBJ2-1; TRBD1 aligns across 9 bases. Germline assignment: CDR1 SQVTM and CDR2 ANQGSEA. With V trimmed by 7 bases and J by 10 bases, 14 bases remained unmatched. The length of the CDR3 is 14 residues. The CDR3 DNA is TGCAGCGCGGCCTTTCCGGGACAGGGACGAGAGCAGTTCTTC. Translated, it gives CSAAFPGQGREQFF.

The chain couples TRBV28 to TRBJ2-1; 9 bases align to TRBD2. Germline V gene data show CDR1 as MDHEN and CDR2 as SYDVKM. With 6 bases clipped from V and 1 base from J, the junction kept 7 bases outside the gene matches. This CDR3 comprises 16 residues. The CDR3 DNA is TGTGCCAGCAGATTTCTTAGCGGGAGTTCCTACAATGAGCAGTTCTTC. Translated: CASRFLSGSSYNEQFF.

This clone was recorded once. CDR3 in amino acids: CASSSIGEGYEQYF. DNA of the CDR3: TGTGCCAGCAGTTCCATCGGGGAGGGCTACGAGCAGTACTTC. The J gene is TRBJ2-7, the V gene TRBV27; 7 bases agree with TRBD2. This CDR3 comprises 14 residues. Germline values: CDR1 MNHEY, CDR2 SMNVEV (reference sequence). Unmatched junction bases numbered 6, after V lost 4 bases and J lost 3 bases.

The J gene is TRBJ2-7, the V gene TRBV19; D might be TRBD1 (5 bases). The germline CDR1 and CDR2 sequences are LNHDA and SQIVND (reference sequence). Trimming pared 5 bases from V and 6 bases from J, leaving 17 bases between. The CDR3 extends over 14 amino acids. The CDR3 DNA follows: TGTGCCAGTAGTCACGGCTCAGGGTTGTCCGAGCAGTACTTC. Its translation: CASSHGSGLSEQYF. Using reference TRBV19 and TRBJ2-7 for the parts outside the CDR3, the full variable domain is DGGITQSPKYLFRKEGQNVTLSCEQNLNHDAMYWYRQDPGQGLRLIYYSQIVNDFQKGDIAEGYSVSREKKESFPLTVTSAQKNPTAFYLCASSHGSGLSEQYFGPGTRLTVT.

This chain joins TRBV5-5 and TRBJ1-1, with D possibly being TRBD1 (6 bases). Germline CDR1 SGHKS, CDR2 YYEKEE (reference sequence). The CDR3 extends over 14 amino acids. Between the trimmed V and J ends, which lost 2 bases and 3 bases, there was a span of 11 bases. The CDR3 sequence: CASSFGGLDTEAFF. The CDR3 nucleotides read TGTGCCAGCAGCTTTGGGGGGCTGGACACTGAAGCTTTCTTT.

The chain recombines TRBV5-1 with TRBJ1-4; tentative D call: TRBD1 (5 bases). The CDR3 length is 14 residues. Germline V gene lookup returns CDR1 SGHRS and CDR2 YFSETQ. V was pared by 7 bases and J by 4 bases, with 14 bases between. The CDR3 sequence: CASHTGTVNEKLFF. CDR3 DNA: TGCGCCAGCCATACCGGGACGGTTAATGAAAAACTGTTTTTT.

The CDR3 nucleotides are TGTGCCAGTAGTGAACTAGCGGGTCCTAATGAGCAGTTCTTC. Translated, it gives CASSELAGPNEQFF. V and J are TRBV19 and TRBJ2-1; TRBD2 matches at 9 bases. The V segment lost 5 bases and the J segment 7 bases; nucleotides outside the gene matches: 6. CDR1 and CDR2 from the germline V gene are LNHDA and SQIVND (reference sequence). The CDR3 consists of 14 residues.

The chain links TRBV7-9 to TRBJ2-7, with 8 bases identical to TRBD1. V was pared by 2 bases and J by 6 bases, with 3 bases of the junction left unmatched. The CDR3 contains 13 residues. From germline, CDR1 is SEHNR and CDR2 FQNEAQ (reference sequence). CDR3 coding DNA: TGTGCCAGCAGCTTATCGGGACAGGTCGAGCAGTACTTC. Translating it yields CASSLSGQVEQYF.

The chain links TRBV7-9 to TRBJ2-1; 9 bases align to TRBD2. V dropped 5 bases and J dropped 9; count of bases not matched to a gene: 20. Germline CDR1 is SEHNR and CDR2 is FQNEAQ (reference sequence). The CDR3 runs to 18 residues. The CDR3 DNA reads TGTGCCAGCAGCCCCCACCTGCCCAGCGGGAGGATCGTAGGTGAGCAGTTCTTC. As protein: CASSPHLPSGRIVGEQFF. Full variable domain (remainder filled in from reference TRBV7-9 and TRBJ2-1): DTGVSQNPRHKITKRGQNVTFRCDPISEHNRLYWYRQTLGQGPEFLTYFQNEAQLEKSRLLSDRFSAERPKGSFSTLEIQRTEQGDSAMYLCASSPHLPSGRIVGEQFFGPGTRLTVL.

This clone has only a few counts. V gene TRBV15 combines with J gene TRBJ2-1; D is unresolved. V was clipped by 1 base and J by 7 bases, with 17 bases between them. Germline values: CDR1 LNHNV, CDR2 YYDKDF (reference sequence). The length of the CDR3 is 16 residues. The CDR3 nucleotides are TGTGCCACCAGCAGAGGTGCGGACGGTTTGGGGAATGAGCAGTTCTTC. This codes for CATSRGADGLGNEQFF.

This sequence joins TRBV4-3 and TRBJ2-7, with TRBD2 matching 14 bases. CDR1 and CDR2 (germline): LGHNA, YSLEER. CDR3 length equals 15 residues. Germline trimming cut 9 bases from V and 4 bases from J; bases unmatched to any gene: 8. The CDR3 protein is CASSTGTSGSYEQYF. DNA of the CDR3: TGCGCCAGTTCGACCGGGACTAGCGGGAGTTACGAGCAGTACTTC.

The V gene is TRBV9, the J gene TRBJ2-1; TRBD2 agrees at 9 bases. CDR3 size: 14 residues. Germline assignment: CDR1 SGDLS and CDR2 YYNGEE. V trimming: 7 bases; J trimming: 7 bases; junction bases outside the gene matches: 9. DNA for the CDR3: TGTGCCAGCGAACCGGGACTAGCAGTAAATGAGCAGTTCTTC. Translation: CASEPGLAVNEQFF.

This chain uses TRBV28 with TRBJ2-1; 7 bases are a match to TRBD1. V gave up 8 bases and J gave up 4 bases; unmatched junction bases: 14. There are 16 residues in the CDR3. The germline gives CDR1 MDHEN, CDR2 SYDVKM. The CDR3 DNA reads as TGTGCCAGCGCCAAGGGGGCAGGTCCACAATACAATGAGCAGTTCTTC. Protein product: CASAKGAGPQYNEQFF. Filled out from reference TRBV28 and TRBJ2-1, the complete variable domain reads DVKVTQSSRYLVKRTGEKVFLECVQDMDHENMFWYRQDPGLGLRLIYFSYDVKMKEKGDIPEGYSVSREKKERFSLILESASTNQTSMYLCASAKGAGPQYNEQFFGPGTRLTVL.

As regards this clone: Other DNA sequences within the sample encode an identical CDR3. The CDR3 nucleotides are TGTGCCAGCAGCGTAGGACAGGGTAGCAATCAGCCCCAGCATTTT. Translating gives CASSVGQGSNQPQHF. The chain joins TRBV9 to TRBJ1-5; TRBD1 agrees at 7 bases. Germline CDR1 is SGDLS and CDR2 is YYNGEE. V shed 0 bases, J shed 0 bases, and the junction held 0 bases outside the gene matches. The CDR3 extends over 15 amino acids.

The chain recombines TRBV30 with TRBJ2-1, with D perhaps assigned TRBD1 or TRBD2 (6 bases each). The CDR3 is 16 amino acids. Looked up from germline, CDR1 is GTSNPN and CDR2 is SVGIG (reference sequence). Trimming took 0 bases from V and 3 from J, leaving 15 bases between them. CDR3 loop: CAWSVWGAEVYNEQFF. For the CDR3, the DNA is TGTGCCTGGAGTGTCTGGGGGGCGGAGGTCTACAATGAGCAGTTCTTC.

This clone was counted a single time. The rearrangement links TRBV19 to TRBJ2-1; D may be TRBD1 (5 bases). The CDR3 loop spans 15 amino acids. The V gene lost 3 bases and the J gene lost 2 bases, with 11 bases spanning the gap. Germline values: CDR1 LNHDA, CDR2 SQIVND (reference sequence). CDR3 nucleotides: TGTGCCAGTAGTATTAAAGGGGTCCCCTACAATGAGCAGTTCTTC. It is translated as CASSIKGVPYNEQFF.

The J gene is TRBJ1-4, the V gene TRBV7-9; 8 bases are a match to TRBD1. With V trimmed by 11 bases and J by 8 bases, 7 bases remained unmatched. Germline loops: CDR1 SEHNR, CDR2 FQNEAQ (reference sequence). The CDR3 runs 12 residues. The CDR3 coding sequence is TGTGCCGGGGGACAGGTTGCCGAAAAACTGTTTTTT. Protein: CAGGQVAEKLFF.

The chain recombines TRBV29-1 with TRBJ2-3; D gene unclear. CDR1 is SQVTM, CDR2 ANQGSEA, per germline. Trimming shortened V by 3 bases and J by 6 bases, and 10 bases separated the two germline ends. This CDR3 has 12 amino acids. The CDR3 sequence: CSVDDLSDTQYF. The CDR3 DNA reads as TGCAGCGTTGACGACCTTTCGGATACGCAGTATTTT.